These 32 T cell receptor beta chains originate from one sample sequenced in a study of CXCR3-negative and CXCR3-positive naive CD8 T cells (dated by TCRdb to the late 2010s). The sequencing machine was a NextSeq 550. The Human TCR Profiling Kit (MiLaboratory) was used to make UMI-labeled 5' RACE TRB cDNA libraries. TCRdb reprocessed the public reads and reports one entry per CDR3 protein sequence, without DNA. The sample table on file contains about 89,000 distinct CDR3 sequences. The ten largest account for 0.5% to 0.55% of the sample. The paper's findings and limits, for the study overall: Compared with CXCR3-negative naive cells, CXCR3-positive naive cells had TRB CDR3s with higher hydrophobicity (lower Kidera factor 4), lower energy, and higher strength and volume indices.

Their antigen targets remain unknown. What was sequenced was naive CXCR3+ CD8+ T cells from blood. According to the study, the label for this sample's cell subset or site signals: CD45RO-CCR7+CD27+CD95- naive CD8+ T cells expressing CXCR3 (TNR3+). All receptors derive from a human donor in good health. Some clones in this sample may be carry-over from other donors' samples.

The chain joins TRBV4-2 to TRBJ2-1; TCRdb outputs TRBD1, but without DNA this stays unchecked. The CDR3 spans 18 residues. CDR1 LGHNA and CDR2 YNFKEQ come from the germline V gene. The CDR3 loop is CASSQEWAWGGLYNEQFF.

The chain has TRBV7-3 and TRBJ2-7; the D call of TRBD1 rests on TCRdb alone, since no DNA is present to check it. The germline V gene encodes CDR1 SGHTA and CDR2 FQGTGA. CDR3 length equals 14 residues. The CDR3 here is CASSVTGGTYEQYF. The variable domain in full, completed from reference TRBV7-3 and TRBJ2-7, reads GAGVSQTPSNKVTEKGKYVELRCDPISGHTALYWYRQSLGQGPEFLIYFQGTGAADDSGLPNDRFFAVRPEGSVSTLKIQRTERGDSAVYLCASSVTGGTYEQYFGPGTRLTVT.

This chain uses TRBV6-6 with TRBJ2-5. Germline-derived CDR1 and CDR2 are MNHNY and SVGAGI (reference sequence). This CDR3 region has 11 residues. CDR3 loop: CATIFLETQYF.

The chain is built from TRBV23-1 and TRBJ2-7; checking the TCRdb D call of TRBD2 is not possible without DNA. TRBV23-1 is assigned to the ORF class and has an uncertain function. The CDR3 extends over 16 amino acids. The CDR3 protein is CASSRRDSGDGHEQYF.

The chain uses TRBV5-5 and TRBJ1-2; no DNA is available, so the TRBD1 call from TCRdb remains unchecked. From germline, CDR1 is SGHKS and CDR2 YYEKEE (reference sequence). There are 13 residues in the CDR3. The CDR3 is CASSSKGSYGYTF. The full variable domain, in which reference TRBV5-5 and TRBJ1-2 provide the parts outside the CDR3, is DAGVTQSPTHLIKTRGQQVTLRCSPISGHKSVSWYQQVLGQGPQFIFQYYEKEERGRGNFPDRFSARQFPNYSSELNVNALLLGDSALYLCASSSKGSYGYTFGSGTRLTVV.

The chain carries TRBV12-3 or TRBV12-4 and TRBJ1-2; TCRdb picks TRBD1, but there is no DNA to check that call. The CDR3 runs to 15 residues. CDR3 in amino acids: CASSSWTGDNYGYTF.

The gene calls are TRBV27 and TRBJ2-1; there is no DNA to check the TCRdb D call of TRBD1. The germline gives CDR1 MNHEY, CDR2 SMNVEV (reference sequence). The CDR3 spans 14 residues. The CDR3 spells CASRETGFNGEQFF.

V usage is TRBV7-3 and J usage is TRBJ2-2; the D call from TCRdb, TRBD2, cannot be confirmed without DNA. The CDR3 runs to 16 residues. Germline assignment: CDR1 SGHTA and CDR2 FQGTGA. The CDR3 sequence: CASSHPSGRNTGELFF.

The V and J genes are TRBV7-9 and TRBJ2-7; the TRBD1 assignment by TCRdb is unverifiable without DNA. Germline V gene lookup returns CDR1 SEHNR and CDR2 FQNEAQ (reference sequence). The CDR3 has 13 amino acids. CDR3 region: CASSYRPGNEQYF.

This chain connects TRBV7-8 to TRBJ2-1; no DNA is available, so the TRBD2 call from TCRdb remains unchecked. Germline assignment: CDR1 SGHVS and CDR2 FQNEAQ. There are 17 residues in the CDR3. CDR3 loop: CASSEVPGLAGDGEQFF.

CDR3 amino acids: CASSLVSTDTQYF. This chain joins TRBV28 and TRBJ2-3. The germline V gene encodes CDR1 MDHEN and CDR2 SYDVKM. The CDR3 has 13 residues.

The rearrangement joins TRBV29-1 to TRBJ1-1; TCRdb selects TRBD1, and the lack of DNA leaves this call unchecked. In germline, CDR1 is SQVTM, CDR2 ANQGSEA. CDR3 length equals 12 residues. The CDR3 loop reads CSVEIEGIEAFF.

The gene calls are TRBV20-1 and TRBJ2-4. CDR3 length: 16 amino acids. Looked up from germline, CDR1 is DFQATT and CDR2 is SNEGSKA (reference sequence). CDR3 sequence: CSARDFSGAAKNIQYF.

CDR3 in amino acids: CASRSPRVGQGIYTEAFF. This sequence joins TRBV7-2 and TRBJ1-1; TCRdb gives TRBD1 as the D gene, but with no DNA this cannot be confirmed. The V gene's germline CDR1 is SGHTA and CDR2 FQGNSA. The CDR3 runs 18 residues. Filled out from reference TRBV7-2 and TRBJ1-1, the complete variable domain reads GAGVSQSPSNKVTEKGKDVELRCDPISGHTALYWYRQSLGQGLEFLIYFQGNSAPDKSGLPSDRFSAERTGGSVSTLTIQRTQQEDSAVYLCASRSPRVGQGIYTEAFFGQGTRLTVV.

The chain links TRBV3-1 to TRBJ2-5; TCRdb calls TRBD1, which cannot be checked without DNA. Germline CDR1 and CDR2: LGHDT and YNNKEL (reference sequence). The length of the CDR3 is 14 residues. Here the CDR3 reads CASSHPGQQETQYF.

The V and J genes are TRBV7-3 and TRBJ2-1; lacking DNA, the TRBD2 call made by TCRdb goes unchecked. This CDR3 has 20 residues. Germline V lookup: CDR1 SGHTA, CDR2 FQGTGA. CDR3 protein: CASSLTILAGVRNAHNEQFF.

V usage is TRBV7-6 and J usage is TRBJ2-1; lacking DNA, the TRBD2 call made by TCRdb goes unchecked. The CDR3 runs to 14 residues. Per the germline V gene, CDR1 is SGHVS and CDR2 is FNYEAQ. The CDR3 protein is CASSLGGGAGEQFF.

V is TRBV2 and J is TRBJ2-5. Germline loops: CDR1 SNHLY, CDR2 FYNNEI. This CDR3 has 14 residues. The CDR3 loop reads CASSEALARETQYF. Full variable domain (outside the CDR3, taken from reference TRBV2 and TRBJ2-5): EPEVTQTPSHQVTQMGQEVILRCVPISNHLYFYWYRQILGQKVEFLVSFYNNEISEKSEIFDDQFSVERPDGSNFTLKIRSTKLEDSAMYFCASSEALARETQYFGPGTRLLVL.

This chain links TRBV23-1 with TRBJ2-7; TCRdb reports TRBD2, a call that lacks DNA to check it against. TRBV23-1 is given ORF status, its function remaining uncertain. The CDR3 is made up of 18 amino acids. The CDR3 sequence is CASTPRTSGSRSSYEQYF.

V and J are TRBV28 and TRBJ2-7; TCRdb indicates TRBD1, and absent DNA this call remains unverified. CDR3 length: 15 amino acids. Germline V lookup: CDR1 MDHEN, CDR2 SYDVKM. CDR3 amino acids: CASSPLGTVSYEQYF.

V gene TRBV7-6 combines with J gene TRBJ1-5. This CDR3 spans 13 amino acids. From germline, CDR1 is SGHVS and CDR2 FNYEAQ. This CDR3 is CASSLEANQPQHF.

The chain is built from TRBV24-1 and TRBJ2-3; checking the TCRdb D call of TRBD1 is not possible without DNA. This CDR3 is 14 amino acids long. Germline values: CDR1 KGHDR, CDR2 SFDVKD. The CDR3 here is CATSRDGPDNTQYF.

The J gene is TRBJ1-5, the V gene TRBV15. The germline gives CDR1 LNHNV, CDR2 YYDKDF (reference sequence). CDR3 length: 13 amino acids. The CDR3 loop reads CATSRGSGQPQHF.

This rearrangement joins TRBV4-3 to TRBJ2-7; TCRdb reports TRBD1, a call that lacks DNA to check it against. This CDR3 spans 16 amino acids. Germline assignment: CDR1 LGHNA and CDR2 YSLEER. This CDR3 is CASSQDWGAGVYEQYF.

The chain employs TRBV15 and TRBJ1-2. The germline V gene has CDR1 LNHNV and CDR2 YYDKDF (reference sequence). The CDR3 totals 14 residues. CDR3 region: CATSRVLEAGGYTF.

The chain has TRBV28 and TRBJ2-3; without DNA, the TCRdb call of TRBD2 cannot be checked. The CDR3 runs 16 residues. Germline CDR1 is MDHEN and CDR2 is SYDVKM. The CDR3 is CASSLLAEGVTDTQYF.

V and J are TRBV13 and TRBJ2-3; TCRdb lists TRBD1, though no DNA is available to test this call. The CDR3 is 15 amino acids. Germline V gene lookup returns CDR1 PRHDT and CDR2 FYEKMQ (reference sequence). The CDR3 reads CASSARDREADTQYF.

This chain connects TRBV6-1 to TRBJ2-7. The CDR3 spans 11 residues. Per germline, CDR1 MNHNS and CDR2 SASEGT. The CDR3 sequence: CASIVGQEQYF.

The V and J genes are TRBV20-1 and TRBJ2-1; with no DNA, the TCRdb D assignment of TRBD2 cannot be verified. CDR1 is DFQATT and CDR2 is SNEGSKA in the germline V gene (reference sequence). This CDR3 region has 14 residues. The chain's CDR3 is CSAYSGRARDEQFF.

V gene TRBV7-9 combines with J gene TRBJ1-1. Germline loops: CDR1 SEHNR, CDR2 FQNEAQ (reference sequence). The CDR3 loop spans 12 amino acids. The CDR3 spells CASSPSGRTAFF.

The rearrangement joins TRBV20-1 to TRBJ2-7; TCRdb outputs TRBD1, but without DNA this stays unchecked. The CDR3 is 13 amino acids. Germline values: CDR1 DFQATT, CDR2 SNEGSKA (reference sequence). The CDR3 loop reads CSACPGPPWEQYF.

This CDR3 is CATTGNQPQHF. This sequence joins TRBV7-2 and TRBJ1-5. The CDR3 is 11 residues long. CDR1 is SGHTA, CDR2 FQGNSA, per germline.